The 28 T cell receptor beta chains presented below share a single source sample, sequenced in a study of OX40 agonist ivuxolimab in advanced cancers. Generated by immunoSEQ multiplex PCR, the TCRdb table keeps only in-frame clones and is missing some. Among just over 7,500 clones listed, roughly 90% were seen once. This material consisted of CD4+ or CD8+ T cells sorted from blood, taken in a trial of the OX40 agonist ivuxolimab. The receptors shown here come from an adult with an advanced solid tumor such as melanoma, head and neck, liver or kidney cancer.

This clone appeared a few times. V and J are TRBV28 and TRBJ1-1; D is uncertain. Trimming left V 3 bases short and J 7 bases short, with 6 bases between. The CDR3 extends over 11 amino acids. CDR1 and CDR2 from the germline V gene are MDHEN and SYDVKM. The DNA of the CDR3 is TGTGCCAGCAGTTTGGGCCTTGAAGCTTTCTTT. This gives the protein CASSLGLEAFF.

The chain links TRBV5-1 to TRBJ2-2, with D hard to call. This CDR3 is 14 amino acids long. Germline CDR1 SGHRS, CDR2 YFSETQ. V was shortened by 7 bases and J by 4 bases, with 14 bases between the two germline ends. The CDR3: CASFGQDGTGELFF. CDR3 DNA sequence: TGCGCCAGCTTCGGCCAGGACGGCACCGGGGAGCTGTTTTTT.

The CDR3 here is CASSLSSGGFQETQYF. The DNA of the CDR3 is TGCGCCAGCAGCTTAAGTAGCGGGGGGTTCCAAGAGACCCAGTACTTC. The V gene is TRBV5-1, the J gene TRBJ2-5, with 10 positions matching TRBD2. J gave up 1 base and V 2 bases, and 5 bases lay outside the gene matches. The CDR3 is made up of 16 amino acids. Germline V CDR1 and CDR2: SGHRS, YFSETQ.

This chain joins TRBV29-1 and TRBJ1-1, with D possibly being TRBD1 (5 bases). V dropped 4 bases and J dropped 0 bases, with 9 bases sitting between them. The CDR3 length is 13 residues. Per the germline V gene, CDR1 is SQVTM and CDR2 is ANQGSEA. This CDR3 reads CSVGPRVNTEAFF. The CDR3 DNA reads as TGCAGCGTTGGGCCCAGGGTGAACACTGAAGCTTTCTTT.

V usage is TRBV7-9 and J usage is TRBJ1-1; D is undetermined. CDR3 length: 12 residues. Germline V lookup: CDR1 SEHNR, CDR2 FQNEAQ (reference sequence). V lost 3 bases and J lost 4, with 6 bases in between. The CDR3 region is CASSFWGTEAFF. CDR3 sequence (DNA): TGTGCCAGCAGCTTTTGGGGCACTGAAGCTTTCTTT.

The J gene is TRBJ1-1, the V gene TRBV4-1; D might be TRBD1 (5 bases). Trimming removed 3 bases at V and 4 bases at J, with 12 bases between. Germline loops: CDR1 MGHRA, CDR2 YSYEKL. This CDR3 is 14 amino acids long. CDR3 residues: CASSQQGRGTEAFF. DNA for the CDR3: TGCGCCAGCAGCCAGCAGGGTCGGGGCACTGAAGCTTTCTTT.

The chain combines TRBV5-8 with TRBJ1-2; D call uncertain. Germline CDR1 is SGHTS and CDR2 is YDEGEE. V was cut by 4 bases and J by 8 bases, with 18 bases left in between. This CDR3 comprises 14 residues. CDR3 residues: CASSRKGPSVGYTF. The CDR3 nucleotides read TGTGCCAGCAGCCGGAAGGGCCCCTCAGTAGGCTACACCTTC.

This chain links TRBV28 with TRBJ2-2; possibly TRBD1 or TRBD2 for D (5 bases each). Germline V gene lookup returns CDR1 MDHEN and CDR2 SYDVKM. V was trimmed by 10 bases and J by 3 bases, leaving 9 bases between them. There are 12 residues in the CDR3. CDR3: CANGADTGELFF. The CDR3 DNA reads TGTGCCAACGGGGCGGACACCGGGGAGCTGTTTTTT.

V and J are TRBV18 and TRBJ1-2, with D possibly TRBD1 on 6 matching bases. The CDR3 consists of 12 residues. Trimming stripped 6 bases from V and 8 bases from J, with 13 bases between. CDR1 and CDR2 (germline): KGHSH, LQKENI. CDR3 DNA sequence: TGTGCCAGCTCCCCTCCGACAGGCGGCTACACCTTC. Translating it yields CASSPPTGGYTF. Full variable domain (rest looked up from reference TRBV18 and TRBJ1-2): NAGVMQNPRHLVRRRGQEARLRCSPMKGHSHVYWYRQLPEEGLKFMVYLQKENIIDESGMPKERFSAEFPKEGPSILRIQQVVRGDSAAYFCASSPPTGGYTFGSGTRLTVV.

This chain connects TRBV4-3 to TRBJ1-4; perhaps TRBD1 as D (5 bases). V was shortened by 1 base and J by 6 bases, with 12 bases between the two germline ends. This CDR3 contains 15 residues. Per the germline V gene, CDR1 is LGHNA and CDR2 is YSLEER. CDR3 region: CASSQGYRTYEKLFF. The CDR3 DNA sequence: TGCGCCAGCAGCCAAGGGTACAGGACCTATGAAAAACTGTTTTTT.

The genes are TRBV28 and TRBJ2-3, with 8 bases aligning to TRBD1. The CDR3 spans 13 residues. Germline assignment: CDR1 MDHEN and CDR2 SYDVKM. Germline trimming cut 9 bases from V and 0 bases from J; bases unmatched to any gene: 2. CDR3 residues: CASDRGSTDTQYF. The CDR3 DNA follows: TGTGCCAGTGACAGGGGCAGCACAGATACGCAGTATTTT.

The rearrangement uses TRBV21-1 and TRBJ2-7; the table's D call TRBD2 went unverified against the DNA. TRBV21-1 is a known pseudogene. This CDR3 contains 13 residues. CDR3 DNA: TGTGCCAGCAGCTGGCTAGCGGGAACCGAGCAGTACTTC. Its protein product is CASSWLAGTEQYF.

CDR3 nucleotides: TGTGCCAGCAGTTTATTTACCGGACTAGCGGTAAACACCGGGGAGCTGTTTTTT. Translated: CASSLFTGLAVNTGELFF. V is TRBV27 and J is TRBJ2-2; 10 nucleotides align to TRBD2. Germline V gene data show CDR1 as MNHEY and CDR2 as SMNVEV (reference sequence). The V segment lost 1 base and the J segment 2 bases; nucleotides outside the gene matches: 7. The CDR3 sequence is 18 residues long.

CDR3 loop: CASSLGKGTNQPQHF. The CDR3 DNA is TGTGCCAGCAGCCTGGGAAAGGGGACCAATCAGCCCCAGCATTTT. This chain uses TRBV4-2 with TRBJ1-5; perhaps TRBD1 as D (5 bases). The CDR3 loop spans 15 amino acids. Germline V gives CDR1 LGHNA, CDR2 YNFKEQ. V was pared by 4 bases and J by 3 bases, with 13 bases between.

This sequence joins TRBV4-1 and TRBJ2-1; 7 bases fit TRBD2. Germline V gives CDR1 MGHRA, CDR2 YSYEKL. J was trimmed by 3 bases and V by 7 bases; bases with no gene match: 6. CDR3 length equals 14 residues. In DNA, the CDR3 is TGCGCCAGCACGCGGGCGGGAGTCTACAATGAGCAGTTCTTC. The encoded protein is CASTRAGVYNEQFF.

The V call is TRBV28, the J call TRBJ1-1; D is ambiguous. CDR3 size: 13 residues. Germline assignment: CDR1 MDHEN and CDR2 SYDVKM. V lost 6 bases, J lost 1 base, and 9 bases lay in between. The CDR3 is CASSPHPNTEAFF. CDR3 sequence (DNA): TGTGCCAGCAGCCCTCACCCGAACACTGAAGCTTTCTTT. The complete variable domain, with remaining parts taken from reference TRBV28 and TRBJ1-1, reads DVKVTQSSRYLVKRTGEKVFLECVQDMDHENMFWYRQDPGLGLRLIYFSYDVKMKEKGDIPEGYSVSREKKERFSLILESASTNQTSMYLCASSPHPNTEAFFGQGTRLTVV.

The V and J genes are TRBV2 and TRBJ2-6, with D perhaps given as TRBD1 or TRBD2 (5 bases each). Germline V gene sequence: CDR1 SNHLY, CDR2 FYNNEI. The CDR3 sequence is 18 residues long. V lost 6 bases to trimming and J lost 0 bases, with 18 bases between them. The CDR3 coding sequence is TGTGCCAGCAGCCTCAGGGCCGGAGGAGGCTCTGGGGCCAACGTCCTGACTTTC. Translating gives CASSLRAGGGSGANVLTF.

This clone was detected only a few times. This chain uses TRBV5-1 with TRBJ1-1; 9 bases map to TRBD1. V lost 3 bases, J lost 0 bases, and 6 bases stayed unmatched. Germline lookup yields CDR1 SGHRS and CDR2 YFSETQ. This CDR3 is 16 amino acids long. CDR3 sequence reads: CASSSKGDRVNTEAFF. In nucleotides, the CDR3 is TGCGCCAGCAGCTCAAAAGGGGACAGGGTGAACACTGAAGCTTTCTTT.

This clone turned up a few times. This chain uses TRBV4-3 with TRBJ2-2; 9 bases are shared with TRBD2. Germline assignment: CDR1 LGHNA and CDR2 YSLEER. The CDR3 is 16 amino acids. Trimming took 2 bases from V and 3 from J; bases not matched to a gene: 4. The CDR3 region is CASSQQRGADTGELFF. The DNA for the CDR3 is TGCGCCAGCAGCCAACAGCGGGGGGCAGACACCGGGGAGCTGTTTTTT.

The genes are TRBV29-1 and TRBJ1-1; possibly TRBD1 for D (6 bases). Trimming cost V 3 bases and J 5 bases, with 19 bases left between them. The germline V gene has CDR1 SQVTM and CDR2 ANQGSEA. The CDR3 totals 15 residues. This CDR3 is CSVDGVPGARTEAFF. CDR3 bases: TGCAGCGTTGACGGAGTCCCAGGGGCAAGGACTGAAGCTTTCTTT.

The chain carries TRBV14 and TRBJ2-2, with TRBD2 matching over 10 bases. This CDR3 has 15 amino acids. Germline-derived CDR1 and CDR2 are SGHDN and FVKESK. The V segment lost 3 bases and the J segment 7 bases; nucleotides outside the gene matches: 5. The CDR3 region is CASSQASGSNGELFF. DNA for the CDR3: TGTGCCAGCAGCCAGGCTAGCGGGAGTAACGGGGAGCTGTTTTTT.

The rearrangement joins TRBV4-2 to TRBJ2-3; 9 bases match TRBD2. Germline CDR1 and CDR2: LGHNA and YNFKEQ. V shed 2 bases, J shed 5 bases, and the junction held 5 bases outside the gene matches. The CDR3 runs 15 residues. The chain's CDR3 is CASSQLPSGKDTQYF. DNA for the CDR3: TGTGCCAGCAGCCAACTGCCTAGCGGGAAAGATACGCAGTATTTT.

The CDR3 DNA reads as TGTGCCATCAGCCCGACTAGCGGGGGGTCGGAGAGGGAGACCCAGTACTTC. Protein sequence: CAISPTSGGSERETQYF. This sequence joins TRBV10-3 and TRBJ2-5; 13 nucleotides match TRBD2. From germline, CDR1 is ENHRY and CDR2 SYGVKD. The CDR3 is 17 amino acids. The V segment lost 6 bases and the J segment 5 bases; nucleotides outside the gene matches: 12.

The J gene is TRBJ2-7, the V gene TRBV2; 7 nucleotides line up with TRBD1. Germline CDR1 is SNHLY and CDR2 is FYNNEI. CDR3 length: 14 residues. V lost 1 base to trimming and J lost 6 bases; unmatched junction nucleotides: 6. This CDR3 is CASSEGTGTVEQYF. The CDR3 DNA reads TGTGCCAGCAGTGAAGGGACAGGCACTGTCGAGCAGTACTTC.

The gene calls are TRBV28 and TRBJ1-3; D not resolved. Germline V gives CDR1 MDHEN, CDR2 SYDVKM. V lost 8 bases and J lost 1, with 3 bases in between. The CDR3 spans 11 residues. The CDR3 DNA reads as TGTGCCAGCTCGTCTGGAAACACCATATATTTT. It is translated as CASSSGNTIYF.

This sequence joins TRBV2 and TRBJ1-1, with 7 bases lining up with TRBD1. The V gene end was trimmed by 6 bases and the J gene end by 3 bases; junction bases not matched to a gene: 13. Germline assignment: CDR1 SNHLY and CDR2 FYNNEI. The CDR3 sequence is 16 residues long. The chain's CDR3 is CASRGQPSALDTEAFF. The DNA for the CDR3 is TGTGCCAGCAGGGGACAGCCATCTGCCTTGGACACTGAAGCTTTCTTT.

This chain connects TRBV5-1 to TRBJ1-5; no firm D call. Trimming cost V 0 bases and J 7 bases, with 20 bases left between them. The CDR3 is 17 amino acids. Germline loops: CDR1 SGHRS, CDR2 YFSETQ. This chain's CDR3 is CASSLVVREELRQPQHF. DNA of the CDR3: TGCGCCAGCAGCTTGGTGGTCCGGGAAGAGTTGCGCCAGCCCCAGCATTTT.

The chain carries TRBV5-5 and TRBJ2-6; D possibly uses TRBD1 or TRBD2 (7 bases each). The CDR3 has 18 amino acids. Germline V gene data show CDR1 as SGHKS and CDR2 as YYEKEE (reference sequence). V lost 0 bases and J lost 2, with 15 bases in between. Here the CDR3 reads CASSLVQGEGPGANVLTF. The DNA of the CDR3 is TGTGCCAGCAGCTTGGTGCAGGGGGAGGGTCCTGGGGCCAACGTCCTGACTTTC.